Listed here are 7 T cell receptor beta chains from one sample, sequenced in a study of T cells in Graves' hyperthyroidism and ophthalmopathy. Amplified regions were TCR beta CDR3 sequences from RNA transcripts. Using the HTBI primer set, a first-round RT-PCR was run on the TCR CDR3. TCRdb called the multiplex PCR reads again in MiXCR, with one record for every CDR3 protein. The sample holds a few hundred thousand distinct CDR3 sequences, 17% seen once. Sample: blood. These receptors all stem from a woman aged 18 to 35 with Graves' ophthalmopathy.

This clonotype came up many times. This chain joins TRBV11-2 and TRBJ2-7, with TRBD2 identical over 9 bases. The CDR3 has 15 residues. Trimming removed 5 bases from V and 3 bases from J; junction bases left unmatched: 8. CDR1 and CDR2 from the germline V gene are SGHAT and FQNNGV. CDR3 nucleotides: TGTGCCAGCAGCCCCACCCTAGCGGGAAGCTACGAGCAGTACTTC. This translates into CASSPTLAGSYEQYF.

This clonotype was seen at least ten times. This chain links TRBV27 with TRBJ1-4; no reliable D call. The V end was cut by 6 bases, the J end by 3 bases, with 11 bases between. This CDR3 contains 14 residues. Germline V gene data show CDR1 as MNHEY and CDR2 as SMNVEV (reference sequence). CDR3 amino acids: CASRNHGANEKLFF. CDR3 nucleotides: TGTGCCAGCAGGAACCACGGGGCTAATGAAAAACTGTTTTTT.

This clonotype was seen many times. The gene calls are TRBV12-3 or TRBV12-4 and TRBJ1-5, with TRBD1 matching 8 bases. CDR3 length equals 15 residues. The V segment lost 6 bases and the J segment 6 bases; nucleotides outside the gene matches: 10. The CDR3 bases are TGTGCCAGCAGAGGGGGAGCAGGGGGCATTCAGCCCCAGCATTTT. Translated: CASRGGAGGIQPQHF.

This clonotype has at least ten counts. V usage is TRBV6-1 and J usage is TRBJ2-3, with 11 bases lining up with TRBD1. Germline trimming cut 7 bases from V and 4 bases from J; bases unmatched to any gene: 4. Per germline, CDR1 MNHNS and CDR2 SASEGT. The CDR3 sequence is 14 residues long. The CDR3 nucleotides are TGTGCCAGCAACGGACAGGGGGCCGCAGATACGCAGTATTTT. This translates into CASNGQGAADTQYF.

The V and J genes are TRBV12-5 and TRBJ1-1; D is perhaps TRBD1 (5 bases). CDR3 size: 17 residues. The ends were cut back, 0 bases at V and 1 base at J, with 15 bases in the middle. Germline assignment: CDR1 LGHNT and CDR2 FRNRAP. CDR3 coding DNA: TGTGCTAGTGGTTTGGTAAGTTTTGATCAGGGGAACACTGAAGCTTTCTTT. Translation gives CASGLVSFDQGNTEAFF.

This rearrangement joins TRBV19 to TRBJ1-2; no clear D. V was shortened by 6 bases and J by 3 bases, with 8 bases between the two germline ends. The CDR3 runs to 12 residues. Germline V gene lookup returns CDR1 LNHDA and CDR2 SQIVND (reference sequence). The DNA for the CDR3 is TGTGCCAGTAGGTCCAGCGACTATGGCTACACCTTC. It encodes CASRSSDYGYTF.

This clonotype was counted between two and nine times. The rearrangement links TRBV6-6 to TRBJ2-7; D may be TRBD2 (5 bases). This CDR3 comprises 16 residues. CDR1 and CDR2 from the germline V gene are MNHNY and SVGAGI (reference sequence). Trimming took off 0 bases at V and 2 bases at J, with 14 bases between the two ends. Here the CDR3 DNA reads TGTGCCAGCAGTTACTCCGGTGGGGAGCGAGCCTACGAGCAGTACTTC. Amino acids: CASSYSGGERAYEQYF.